The 3 T cell receptor beta chains below all came from one sample that was sequenced in a study of blood T cell repertoires in COVID-19. Sequenced by immunoSEQ multiplex PCR; TCRdb stores in-frame clones only, minus some. The table shows over 400,000 clones, with 88% occurring only once. Sequencing input: PBMCs or T cells enriched from blood (not recorded which). Receptor source: a woman in her fifties or sixties who had recovered from COVID-19.

The chain is built from TRBV7-2 and TRBJ2-3, with 12 bases aligning to TRBD2. Trimming at V came to 3 bases and at J to 4 bases, leaving 2 bases not matched to a gene. From germline, CDR1 is SGHTA and CDR2 FQGNSA. The CDR3 runs 15 residues. In nucleotides, the CDR3 is TGTGCCAGCAGCTTCTGGACTAGCGGGGCAGATACGCAGTATTTT. Its translation: CASSFWTSGADTQYF.

This chain links TRBV28 with TRBJ2-6; D unclear. The CDR3 runs to 15 residues. CDR1 MDHEN and CDR2 SYDVKM come from the germline V gene. Trimming stripped 4 bases from V and 2 bases from J, with 9 bases between. The CDR3 region is CASSSLSTGANVLTF. CDR3 DNA: TGTGCCAGCAGTTCACTTAGCACTGGGGCCAACGTCCTGACTTTC.

The chain joins TRBV15 to TRBJ1-4; 7 nucleotides match TRBD1. This CDR3 has 15 amino acids. With V trimmed by 1 base and J by 8 bases, 7 bases remained unmatched. Per the germline V gene, CDR1 is LNHNV and CDR2 is YYDKDF (reference sequence). The CDR3 nucleotides are TGTGCCACCAGCAGAGCCACAGGGGTGGGGGAAAAACTGTTTTTT. This codes for CATSRATGVGEKLFF.